This record covers a single T cell receptor (beta chain). Antigen specificity is unknown. This CDR3 is built from 14 residues. Germline V gene data show CDR1 as KGHSH and CDR2 as LQKENI. Trimming took off 2 bases at V and 0 bases at J, with 6 bases between the two ends. These data are taken from a study of cytomegalovirus exposure and HLA in healthy donors. PCR was performed using 60 Vbeta and 13 Jbeta primers. The repertoire was sequenced with immunoSEQ multiplex PCR; TCRdb's copy has only in-frame clones and lacks some. The table shows roughly 130,000 clones, with 80% occurring only once. Study outcomes and limitations: As a later analysis revealed, most CMV-associated TCR beta chains appeared HLA-restricted. In an earlier analysis, most TCR beta V segments were productive about 90% or about 30% of the time.

This chain links TRBV18 with TRBJ2-3, with no clear D. What was sequenced was PBMCs. The receptor comes from a man aged 35 to 55 in good health and CMV-seronegative. The CDR3 region is CASSPYTSTDTQYF. The CDR3 DNA is TGTGCCAGCTCACCATATACTAGCACAGATACGCAGTATTTT.